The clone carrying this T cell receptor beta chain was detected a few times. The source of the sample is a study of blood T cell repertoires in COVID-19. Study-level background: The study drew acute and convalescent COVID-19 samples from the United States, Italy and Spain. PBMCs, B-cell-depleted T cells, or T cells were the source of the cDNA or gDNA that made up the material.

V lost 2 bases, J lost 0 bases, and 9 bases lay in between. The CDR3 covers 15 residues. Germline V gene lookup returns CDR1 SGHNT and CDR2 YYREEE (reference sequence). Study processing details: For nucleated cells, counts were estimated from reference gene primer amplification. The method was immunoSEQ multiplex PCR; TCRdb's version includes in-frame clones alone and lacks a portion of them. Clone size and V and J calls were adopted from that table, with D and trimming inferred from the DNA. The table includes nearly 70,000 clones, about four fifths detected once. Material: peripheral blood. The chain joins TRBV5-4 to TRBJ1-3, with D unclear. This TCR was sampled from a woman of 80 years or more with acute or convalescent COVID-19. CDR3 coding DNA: TGTGCCAGCAGCTTACTCGGAGACTCTGGAAACACCATATATTTT. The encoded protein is CASSLLGDSGNTIYF.